These 27 T cell receptor beta chains were all obtained from the same sample, sequenced in a study of radiotherapy plus CTLA-4 blockade in lung cancer. Some clones are missing from TCRdb's copy, which holds only in-frame ones; the method was immunoSEQ multiplex PCR. The top ten clones hold approximately 2.4% of a sample with tens of thousands of clones, roughly three quarters of them seen once. The sample in question was peripheral blood, obtained from a patient treated with radiotherapy plus ipilimumab. The receptors originated from a human donor with non-small cell lung cancer whose response to radiotherapy plus ipilimumab could not be evaluated.

This chain uses TRBV6-5 with TRBJ1-2; D gene unclear. In germline, CDR1 is MNHEY, CDR2 SVGAGI. V was shortened by 7 bases and J by 2 bases, with 11 bases between the two germline ends. The CDR3 is made up of 13 amino acids. CDR3 residues: CASTSRGNYGYTF. The CDR3 nucleotides are TGTGCCAGCACGAGTCGCGGAAACTATGGCTACACCTTC.

The genes are TRBV5-1 and TRBJ1-1, with D maybe TRBD1 (6 bases). From germline, CDR1 is SGHRS and CDR2 YFSETQ. V shed 5 bases and J shed 5 bases, with 22 bases lying between them. CDR3 length equals 16 residues. The CDR3 loop is CASRPGTPAEETEAFF. CDR3 nucleotide sequence: TGCGCCAGCAGACCTGGGACACCCGCTGAGGAAACTGAAGCTTTCTTT.

This rearrangement joins TRBV18 to TRBJ2-1; 7 nucleotides match TRBD2. This CDR3 has 14 residues. The germline CDR1 and CDR2 sequences are KGHSH and LQKENI. J was trimmed by 7 bases and V by 2 bases; bases with no gene match: 5. The CDR3 loop is CASSPAGAGNEQFF. The CDR3 coding sequence is TGTGCCAGCTCACCAGCGGGAGCTGGTAATGAGCAGTTCTTC.

The gene calls are TRBV9 and TRBJ2-5, with 7 bases matching TRBD1. CDR3 length equals 14 residues. CDR1 is SGDLS and CDR2 is YYNGEE in the germline V gene. V dropped 4 bases and J dropped 4; count of bases not matched to a gene: 7. CDR3 in amino acids: CASSLQGSGETQYF. The DNA for the CDR3 is TGTGCCAGCAGCTTACAGGGGTCGGGAGAGACCCAGTACTTC.

CDR3 protein: CASSLSLAGPNTGELFF. The CDR3 coding sequence is TGCGCCAGCAGCTTATCCCTAGCGGGCCCGAACACCGGGGAGCTGTTTTTT. This rearrangement joins TRBV5-1 to TRBJ2-2; TRBD2 matches 8 bases. V shed 2 bases and J 0 bases; nucleotides not matched to a gene: 6. The germline V gene encodes CDR1 SGHRS and CDR2 YFSETQ. The CDR3 is 17 amino acids.

In nucleotides, the CDR3 is TGTGCCAGTAGTTCTTTCTGGACTAGCGGGGGCCGGGGGAATGAGCAGTTCTTC. This codes for CASSSFWTSGGRGNEQFF. The chain combines TRBV19 with TRBJ2-1, with TRBD2 identical over 13 bases. The junction had 14 bases not matched to a gene; V was cut back by 5 bases and J by 7 bases. This CDR3 has 18 residues. Germline CDR1 is LNHDA and CDR2 is SQIVND (reference sequence).

The chain combines TRBV9 with TRBJ2-1, with D perhaps matching TRBD1 (6 bases). The CDR3 totals 12 residues. Per germline, CDR1 SGDLS and CDR2 YYNGEE. Trimming left V 0 bases short and J 15 bases short, with 13 bases between. CDR3 sequence reads: CASSVVGQGLFF. CDR3 DNA sequence: TGTGCCAGCAGCGTAGTCGGGCAGGGGTTGTTCTTC. The full variable domain, completed using reference TRBV9 and TRBJ2-1, is DSGVTQTPKHLITATGQRVTLRCSPRSGDLSVYWYQQSLDQGLQFLIQYYNGEERAKGNILERFSAQQFPDLHSELNLSSLELGDSALYFCASSVVGQGLFFGPGTRLTVL.

The gene calls are TRBV7-9 and TRBJ2-1; 9 nucleotides line up with TRBD1. The V gene end was trimmed by 4 bases and the J gene end by 6 bases; junction bases not matched to a gene: 7. This CDR3 spans 15 amino acids. Looked up from germline, CDR1 is SEHNR and CDR2 is FQNEAQ (reference sequence). The CDR3 spells CASSSGTGTGNEQFF. The DNA for the CDR3 is TGTGCCAGCAGCTCCGGGACAGGGACAGGCAATGAGCAGTTCTTC.

This clone was seen only a few times. The chain links TRBV10-2 to TRBJ2-7, with TRBD2 identical over 11 bases. Germline loops: CDR1 WSHSY, CDR2 SAAADI. Trimming at V came to 6 bases and at J to 2 bases, leaving 15 bases not matched to a gene. The CDR3 totals 18 residues. Here the CDR3 reads CASRPTSGTRKGTYEQYF. CDR3 in DNA: TGCGCCAGCAGACCGACTAGCGGGACCCGAAAGGGGACCTACGAGCAGTACTTC.

This clone has just a few counts. This chain links TRBV6-6 with TRBJ2-7; 10 positions match TRBD1. The J segment lost 2 bases and the V segment lost 6 bases, leaving 4 bases of the junction unmatched. Germline CDR1 is MNHNY and CDR2 is SVGAGI (reference sequence). The CDR3 totals 14 residues. The CDR3 DNA sequence: TGTGCCAGCAGCCGAGGGACAGGGGCCTACGAGCAGTACTTC. It specifies CASSRGTGAYEQYF.

The V and J genes are TRBV7-8 and TRBJ2-3; no clear D gene. The CDR3 consists of 11 residues. Trimming shortened V by 2 bases and J by 7 bases, and 4 bases separated the two germline ends. Per germline, CDR1 SGHVS and CDR2 FQNEAQ. This chain's CDR3 is CASSLFYTQYF. CDR3 sequence (DNA): TGTGCCAGCAGCTTATTCTATACGCAGTATTTT.

This chain joins TRBV29-1 and TRBJ2-3; TRBD2 matches at 11 bases. With 3 bases clipped from V and 5 bases from J, the junction kept 1 base outside the gene matches. CDR1 and CDR2 from the germline V gene are SQVTM and ANQGSEA. This CDR3 is 13 amino acids long. The CDR3 DNA reads TGCAGCGTTGACGGGACTAGCGGAGATACGCAGTATTTT. The encoded protein is CSVDGTSGDTQYF.

In its sample, this clone was seen a few times. The V gene is TRBV19, the J gene TRBJ1-2; D perhaps matches TRBD1 (6 bases). With 0 bases removed from V and 14 bases from J, the gap between germline ends came to 19 bases. The CDR3 contains 14 residues. The germline gives CDR1 LNHDA, CDR2 SQIVND (reference sequence). The CDR3: CASSIEGTPGAGTF. DNA for the CDR3: TGTGCCAGTAGTATAGAGGGCACACCAGGGGCAGGAACCTTC.

This chain connects TRBV10-3 to TRBJ2-3, with a weak D call TRBD1 (6 bases). There are 15 residues in the CDR3. CDR1 and CDR2 (germline): ENHRY, SYGVKD. Trimming removed 6 bases at V and 3 bases at J, with 16 bases between. The CDR3 reads CAIRAGVFGTDTQYF. The CDR3, as DNA: TGTGCCATCAGGGCAGGGGTTTTCGGGACAGATACGCAGTATTTT.

The chain uses TRBV30 and TRBJ1-2, with D unresolved. This CDR3 has 15 residues. The V gene lost 0 bases and the J gene lost 0 bases, with 11 bases spanning the gap. The germline CDR1 and CDR2 sequences are GTSNPN and SVGIG (reference sequence). Here the CDR3 reads CAWSVPNISNYGYTF. In DNA form, the CDR3 reads TGTGCCTGGAGTGTCCCGAACATCTCTAACTATGGCTACACCTTC.

The CDR3 coding sequence is TGTGCCAGCAGTGCCCTGACTCAGGGGCTACTCTACTATGGCTACACCTTC. Its protein product is CASSALTQGLLYYGYTF. The chain uses TRBV6-1 and TRBJ1-2; the D gene is possibly TRBD1 (6 bases). The germline V and J ends were trimmed by 4 bases and 3 bases, with 21 bases remaining between them. Germline V CDR1 and CDR2: MNHNS, SASEGT. The CDR3 length is 17 residues.

J is TRBJ2-5 and V is TRBV7-6; D unresolved. The CDR3 has 13 residues. From germline, CDR1 is SGHVS and CDR2 FNYEAQ. Trimming removed 1 base at V and 8 bases at J, with 11 bases between. The CDR3 bases are TGTGCCAGCAGCTTAGGCGGTTCGACTACCCAGTACTTC. Protein sequence: CASSLGGSTTQYF.

J is TRBJ2-3 and V is TRBV18; 8 nucleotides align to TRBD2. With 2 bases clipped from V and 2 bases from J, the junction kept 6 bases outside the gene matches. CDR1 is KGHSH and CDR2 is LQKENI in the germline V gene. This CDR3 is built from 16 residues. Written as DNA, the CDR3 is TGTGCCAGCTCACCAAGGGCTAGCGGGTCCACAGATACGCAGTATTTT. Translating gives CASSPRASGSTDTQYF.

This clone was recorded once. The V and J genes are TRBV6-6 and TRBJ2-5; 9 nucleotides match TRBD1. Looked up from germline, CDR1 is MNHNY and CDR2 is SVGAGI (reference sequence). CDR3 length: 14 amino acids. J gave up 5 bases and V 6 bases, and 7 bases lay outside the gene matches. CDR3 DNA sequence: TGTGCCAGCAGACGGACAGGGGAGTGGGAGACCCAGTACTTC. Protein: CASRRTGEWETQYF.

The CDR3 protein is CASSLSGAGNTIYF. The CDR3 DNA reads TGTGCCAGCAGCTTATCAGGGGCTGGAAACACCATATATTTT. J is TRBJ1-3 and V is TRBV13, with a weak D call TRBD1 (6 bases). CDR3 length equals 14 residues. Germline V lookup: CDR1 PRHDT, CDR2 FYEKMQ (reference sequence). The ends were cut back, 2 bases at V and 2 bases at J, with 7 bases in the middle. The whole variable domain, remainder taken from reference TRBV13 and TRBJ1-3, is AAGVIQSPRHLIKEKRETATLKCYPIPRHDTVYWYQQGPGQDPQFLISFYEKMQSDKGSIPDRFSAQQFSDYHSELNMSSLELGDSALYFCASSLSGAGNTIYFGEGSWLTVV.

This chain links TRBV4-2 with TRBJ2-7, with 12 bases that match TRBD2. Germline CDR1 is LGHNA and CDR2 is YNFKEQ. The CDR3 is 20 residues long. J was trimmed by 5 bases and V by 8 bases; bases with no gene match: 25. For the CDR3, the DNA is TGTGCCAGCCGGGAGAGGAGACTAGCGGGAGAGCGAGGATATCCTGACGAGCAGTACTTC. It encodes CASRERRLAGERGYPDEQYF.

The chain is built from TRBV6-5 and TRBJ2-2; 7 bases are a match to TRBD2. V lost 7 bases and J lost 6; bases outside the gene matches: 5. Germline CDR1 and CDR2: MNHEY and SVGAGI. The CDR3 extends over 13 amino acids. The CDR3 DNA reads TGTGCCAGCAAGCGGGATTCGGCCGGGGAGCTGTTTTTT. Translation: CASKRDSAGELFF.

The chain is built from TRBV10-1 and TRBJ1-3, with D unresolved. Per the germline V gene, CDR1 is WNHNN and CDR2 is SYGVQD (reference sequence). CDR3 length: 16 amino acids. Trimming cost V 7 bases and J 0 bases, with 16 bases left between them. As DNA, the CDR3 is TGCGCCAGCATCAATGGGAGTCGGACCTCTGGAAACACCATATATTTT. Its protein is CASINGSRTSGNTIYF.

The chain links TRBV2 to TRBJ2-5; 10 bases agree with TRBD1. CDR1 SNHLY and CDR2 FYNNEI come from the germline V gene. The CDR3 is 15 amino acids. Trimming removed 5 bases from V and 4 bases from J; junction bases left unmatched: 7. This CDR3 is CASSPRTGGAETQYF. The CDR3 DNA is TGTGCCAGCAGTCCCCGGACAGGGGGTGCAGAGACCCAGTACTTC.

The CDR3 DNA sequence: TGCGCCAGCAGCCAAGGTCCTAGCGGGGGGCCCTCAAACATTCAGTACTTC. This sequence encodes CASSQGPSGGPSNIQYF. This chain uses TRBV4-3 with TRBJ2-4, with 11 positions matching TRBD2. The CDR3 totals 17 residues. Germline CDR1 is LGHNA and CDR2 is YSLEER. J lost 6 bases, V lost 1 base, and 8 bases had no gene match.

This clone was counted between two and nine times. The rearrangement links TRBV19 to TRBJ2-3, with D maybe TRBD1 (6 bases). The CDR3 has 17 amino acids. Per germline, CDR1 LNHDA and CDR2 SQIVND (reference sequence). The germline V and J ends were trimmed by 11 bases and 2 bases, with 26 bases remaining between them. The CDR3 bases are TGTGCCTCTTCCTTTTCCCTACAGGGTGGGGTCACAGATACGCAGTATTTT. It specifies CASSFSLQGGVTDTQYF.

The chain links TRBV4-1 to TRBJ2-7, with TRBD1 matching 7 bases. Germline CDR1 MGHRA, CDR2 YSYEKL. The ends lost 4 bases at V and 7 bases at J; junction bases unmatched: 7. The CDR3 totals 13 residues. The CDR3 DNA is TGCGCCAGCAGCCGAGAACAGGGGCTTGAGCAGTACTTC. Its translation: CASSREQGLEQYF.